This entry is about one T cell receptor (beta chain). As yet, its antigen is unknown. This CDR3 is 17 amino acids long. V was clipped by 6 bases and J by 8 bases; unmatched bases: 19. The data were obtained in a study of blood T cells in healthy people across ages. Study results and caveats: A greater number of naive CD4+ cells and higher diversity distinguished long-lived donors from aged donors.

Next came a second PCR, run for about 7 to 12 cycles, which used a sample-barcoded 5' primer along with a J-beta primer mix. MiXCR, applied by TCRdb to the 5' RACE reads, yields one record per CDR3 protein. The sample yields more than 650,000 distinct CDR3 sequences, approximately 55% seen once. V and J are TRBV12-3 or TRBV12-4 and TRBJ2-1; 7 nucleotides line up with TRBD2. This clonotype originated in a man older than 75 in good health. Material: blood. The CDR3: CASSLTTTGTTLDEQFF. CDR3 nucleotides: TGTGCCAGCAGCCTAACCACGACCGGGACTACTCTCGATGAGCAGTTCTTC.